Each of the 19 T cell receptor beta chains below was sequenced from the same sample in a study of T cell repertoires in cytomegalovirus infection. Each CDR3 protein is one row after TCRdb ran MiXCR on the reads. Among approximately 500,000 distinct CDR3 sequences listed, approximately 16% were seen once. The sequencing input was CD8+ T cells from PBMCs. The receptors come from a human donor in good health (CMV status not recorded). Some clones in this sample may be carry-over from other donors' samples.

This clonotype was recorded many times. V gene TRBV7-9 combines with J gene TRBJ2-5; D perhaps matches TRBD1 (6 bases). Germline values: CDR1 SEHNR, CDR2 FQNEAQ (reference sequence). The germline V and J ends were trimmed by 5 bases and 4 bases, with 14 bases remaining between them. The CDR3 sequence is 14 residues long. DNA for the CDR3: TGTGCCAGCAGCCAGGACAGTGGGGGAGAGACCCAGTACTTC. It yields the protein CASSQDSGGETQYF.

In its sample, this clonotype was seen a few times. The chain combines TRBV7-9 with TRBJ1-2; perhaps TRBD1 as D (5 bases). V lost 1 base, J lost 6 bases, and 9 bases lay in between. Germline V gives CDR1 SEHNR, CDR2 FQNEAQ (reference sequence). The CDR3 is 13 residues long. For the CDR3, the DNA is TGTGCCAGCAGCTTAGAGCGGGGGGATGGCTACACCTTC. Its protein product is CASSLERGDGYTF.

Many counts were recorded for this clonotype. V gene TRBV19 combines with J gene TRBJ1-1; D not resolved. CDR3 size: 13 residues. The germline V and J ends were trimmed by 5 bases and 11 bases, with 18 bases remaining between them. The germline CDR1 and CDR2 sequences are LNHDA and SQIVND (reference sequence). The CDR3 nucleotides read TGTGCCAGTAGTCAGGCGCCCTCCTCCGACGCTTTCTTT. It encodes CASSQAPSSDAFF.

The chain's CDR3 is CASGFEHRDLPQETQYF. The CDR3 DNA follows: TGTGCTAGTGGTTTCGAACACCGGGACCTCCCTCAAGAGACCCAGTACTTC. The chain recombines TRBV12-5 with TRBJ2-5; D possibly matches TRBD1 or TRBD2 (5 bases each). This CDR3 spans 17 amino acids. Trimming removed 3 bases at V and 2 bases at J, with 19 bases between. CDR1 LGHNT and CDR2 FRNRAP come from the germline V gene.

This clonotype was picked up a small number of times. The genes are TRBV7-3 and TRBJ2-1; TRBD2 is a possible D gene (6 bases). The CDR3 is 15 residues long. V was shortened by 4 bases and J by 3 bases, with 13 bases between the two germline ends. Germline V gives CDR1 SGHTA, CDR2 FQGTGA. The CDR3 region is CASSSGLTLYNEQFF. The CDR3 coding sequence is TGTGCCAGCAGCTCAGGACTAACACTCTACAATGAGCAGTTCTTC.

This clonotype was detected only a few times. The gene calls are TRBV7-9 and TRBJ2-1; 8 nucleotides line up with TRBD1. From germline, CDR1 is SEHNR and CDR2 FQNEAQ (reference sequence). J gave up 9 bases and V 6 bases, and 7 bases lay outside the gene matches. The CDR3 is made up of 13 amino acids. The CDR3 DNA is TGTGCCAGCAGAAAAACAGGGGGAGGTGAGCAGTTCTTC. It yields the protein CASRKTGGGEQFF.

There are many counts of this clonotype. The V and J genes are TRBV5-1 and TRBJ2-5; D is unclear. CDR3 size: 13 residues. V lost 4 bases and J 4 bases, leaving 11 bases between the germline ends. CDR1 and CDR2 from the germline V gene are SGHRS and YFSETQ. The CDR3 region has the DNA TGCGCCAGCAGCAACTCTGATGGAGAGACCCAGTACTTC. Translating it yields CASSNSDGETQYF.

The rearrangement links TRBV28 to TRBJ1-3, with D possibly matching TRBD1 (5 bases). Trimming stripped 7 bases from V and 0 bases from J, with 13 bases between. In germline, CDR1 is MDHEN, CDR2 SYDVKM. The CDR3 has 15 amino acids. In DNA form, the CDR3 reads TGTGCCAGCATAACTACAGGCCTCTCTGGAAACACCATATATTTT. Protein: CASITTGLSGNTIYF. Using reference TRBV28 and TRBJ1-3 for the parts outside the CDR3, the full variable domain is DVKVTQSSRYLVKRTGEKVFLECVQDMDHENMFWYRQDPGLGLRLIYFSYDVKMKEKGDIPEGYSVSREKKERFSLILESASTNQTSMYLCASITTGLSGNTIYFGEGSWLTVV.

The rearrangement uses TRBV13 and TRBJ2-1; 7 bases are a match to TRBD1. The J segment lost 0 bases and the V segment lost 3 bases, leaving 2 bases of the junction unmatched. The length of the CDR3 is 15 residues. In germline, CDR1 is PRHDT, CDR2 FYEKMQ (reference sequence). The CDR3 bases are TGTGCCAGCAGCTTTGCAGGGGGCTCCTACAATGAGCAGTTCTTC. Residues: CASSFAGGSYNEQFF.

Here the CDR3 DNA reads TGTGCCAGCAATCCAGAGCAAGAGACCCAGTACTTC. Its protein is CASNPEQETQYF. The J gene is TRBJ2-5, the V gene TRBV2; D uncertain. V lost 7 bases and J 2 bases, leaving 8 bases between the germline ends. Germline CDR1 is SNHLY and CDR2 is FYNNEI. CDR3 length equals 12 residues.

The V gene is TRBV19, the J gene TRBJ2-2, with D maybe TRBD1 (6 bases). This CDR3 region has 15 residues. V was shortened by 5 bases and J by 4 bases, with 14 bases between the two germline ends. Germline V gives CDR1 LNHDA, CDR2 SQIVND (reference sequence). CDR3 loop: CASSLTGTFTGELFF. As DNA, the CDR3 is TGTGCCAGTAGTCTTACAGGGACGTTCACCGGGGAGCTGTTTTTT.

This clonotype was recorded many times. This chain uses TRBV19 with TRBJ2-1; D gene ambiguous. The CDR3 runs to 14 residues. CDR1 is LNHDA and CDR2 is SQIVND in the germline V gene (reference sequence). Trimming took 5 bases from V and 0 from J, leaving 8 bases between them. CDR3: CASSATSSYNEQFF. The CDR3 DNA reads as TGTGCCAGTAGTGCAACGAGCTCCTACAATGAGCAGTTCTTC.

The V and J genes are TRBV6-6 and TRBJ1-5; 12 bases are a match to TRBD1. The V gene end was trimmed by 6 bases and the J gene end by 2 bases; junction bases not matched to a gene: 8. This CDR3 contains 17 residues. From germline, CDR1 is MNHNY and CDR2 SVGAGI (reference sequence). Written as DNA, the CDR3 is TGTGCCAGCAGCGCCGGGACAGGGGGCTTGGGCAATCAGCCCCAGCATTTT. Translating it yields CASSAGTGGLGNQPQHF.

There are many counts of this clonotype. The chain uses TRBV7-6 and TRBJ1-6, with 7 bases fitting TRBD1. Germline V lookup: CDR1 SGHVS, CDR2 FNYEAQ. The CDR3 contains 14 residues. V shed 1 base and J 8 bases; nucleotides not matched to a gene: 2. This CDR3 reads CASSLGRGHSPLHF. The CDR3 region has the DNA TGTGCCAGCAGCTTAGGTAGGGGGCATTCACCCCTCCACTTT.

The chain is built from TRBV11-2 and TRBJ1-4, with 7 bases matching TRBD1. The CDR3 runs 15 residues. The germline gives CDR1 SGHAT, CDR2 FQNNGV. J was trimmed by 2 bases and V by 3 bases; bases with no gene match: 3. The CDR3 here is CASSLGTATNEKLFF. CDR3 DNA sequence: TGTGCCAGCAGCTTGGGGACAGCTACTAATGAAAAACTGTTTTTT.

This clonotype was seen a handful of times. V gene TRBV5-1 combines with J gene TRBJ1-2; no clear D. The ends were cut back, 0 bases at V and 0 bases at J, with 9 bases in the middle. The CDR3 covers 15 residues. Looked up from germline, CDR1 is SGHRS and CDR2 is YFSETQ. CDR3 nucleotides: TGCGCCAGCAGCTTGGAGCGAGAGACTAACTATGGCTACACCTTC. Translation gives CASSLERETNYGYTF.

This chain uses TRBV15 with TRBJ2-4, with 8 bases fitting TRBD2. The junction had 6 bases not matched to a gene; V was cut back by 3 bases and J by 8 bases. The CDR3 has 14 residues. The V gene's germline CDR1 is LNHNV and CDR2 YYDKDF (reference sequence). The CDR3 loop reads CATSRVGREDIQYF. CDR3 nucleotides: TGTGCCACCAGCAGGGTCGGGCGGGAGGACATTCAGTACTTC.

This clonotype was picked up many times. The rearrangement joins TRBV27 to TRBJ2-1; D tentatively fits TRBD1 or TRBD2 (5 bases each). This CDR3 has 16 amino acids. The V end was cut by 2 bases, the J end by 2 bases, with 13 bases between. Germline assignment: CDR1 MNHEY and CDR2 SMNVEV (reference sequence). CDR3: CASSLVSGSAYNEQFF. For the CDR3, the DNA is TGTGCCAGCAGTTTAGTTTCAGGGAGTGCCTACAATGAGCAGTTCTTC.

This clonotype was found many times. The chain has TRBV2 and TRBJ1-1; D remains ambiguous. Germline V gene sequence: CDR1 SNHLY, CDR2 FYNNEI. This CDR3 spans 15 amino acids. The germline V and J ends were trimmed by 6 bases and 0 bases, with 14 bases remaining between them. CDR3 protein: CASRTDSSMNTEAFF. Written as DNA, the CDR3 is TGTGCCAGCAGAACAGACTCATCCATGAACACTGAAGCTTTCTTT.